Described below is a single T cell receptor beta chain sequence and its context. Its target is not known. This CDR3 region has 16 residues. Germline values: CDR1 LGHNA, CDR2 YNFKEQ. Trimming left V 0 bases short and J 2 bases short, with 13 bases between. This entry comes from a study of OX40 agonist ivuxolimab in advanced cancers. The overall study: Patients assigned to dose escalation were diagnosed with hepatocellular carcinoma, melanoma, renal cell or head and neck cancer. Participants averaged roughly 57 years of age (range roughly 23 to 90) and were roughly 83% male. Two cutaneous melanoma patients and one hepatocellular carcinoma patient, three in all, had partial responses.

Here immunoSEQ multiplex PCR was the method, and the copy in TCRdb shows in-frame clones only, minus some. The table has about 20,000 clones, under 75% seen once. Study-level points and caveats: On average, CD8+ T cells had more expanded clones than CD4+.

The receptor's source is an adult with an advanced solid tumor such as melanoma, head and neck, liver or kidney cancer. Material: CD4+ or CD8+ T cells sorted from blood, obtained in a trial of the OX40 agonist ivuxolimab. The chain employs TRBV4-2 and TRBJ2-5; tentatively, D is TRBD2 (6 bases). DNA of the CDR3: TGTGCCAGCAGCCAAGATTGGGGGGTAGGACAAGAGACCCAGTACTTC. The encoded protein is CASSQDWGVGQETQYF.